This TCR beta chain derives from a study of lymphopenia after photon versus proton radiotherapy. Notes on the study in general: Proton therapy kept repertoires fairly stable, unlike photons, which gained effector/memory cells. Better survival with proton therapy was suggested as possible, not demonstrated.

Only in-frame clones appear in the TCRdb table, and some are missing; sequencing was by immunoSEQ multiplex PCR. The sample includes about 20,000 clones, 80% to 90% seen only once; the top ten take 2.9%. V was pared by 5 bases and J by 1 base, with 9 bases between. Per germline, CDR1 SGHVS and CDR2 FQNEAQ. The CDR3 spans 13 residues. A note on this clone: What it binds is not known.

The receptor was derived from a woman aged 45 to 65 with pancreatic cancer. The rearrangement joins TRBV7-8 to TRBJ2-7; TRBD2 is a possible D gene (5 bases). The sample in question was peripheral blood, obtained from a patient treated with photon-based radiotherapy. Here the CDR3 DNA reads TGTGCCAGCAGCCCACTAGTTTCCTACGAGCAGTACTTC. Translation gives CASSPLVSYEQYF.